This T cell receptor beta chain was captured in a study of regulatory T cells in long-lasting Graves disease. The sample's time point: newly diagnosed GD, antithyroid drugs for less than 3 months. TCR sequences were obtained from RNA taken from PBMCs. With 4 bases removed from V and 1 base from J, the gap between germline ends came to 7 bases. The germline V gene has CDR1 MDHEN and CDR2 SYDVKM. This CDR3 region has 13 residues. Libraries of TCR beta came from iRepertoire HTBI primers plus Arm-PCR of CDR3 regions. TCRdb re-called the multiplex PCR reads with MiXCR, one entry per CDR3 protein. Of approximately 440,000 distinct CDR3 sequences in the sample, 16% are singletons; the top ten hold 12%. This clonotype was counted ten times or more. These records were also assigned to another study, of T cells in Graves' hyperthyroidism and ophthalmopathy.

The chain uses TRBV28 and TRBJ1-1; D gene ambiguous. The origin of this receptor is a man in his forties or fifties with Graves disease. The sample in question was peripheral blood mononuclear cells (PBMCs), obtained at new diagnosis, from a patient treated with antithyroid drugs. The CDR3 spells CASSSSENTEAFF. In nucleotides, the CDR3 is TGTGCCAGCAGTTCCTCAGAGAACACTGAAGCTTTCTTT.